One sample yielded the 10 T cell receptor beta chains listed below, sequenced in a study of blood T cell repertoires in COVID-19. Assay: immunoSEQ multiplex PCR; the TCRdb copy retains only in-frame clones and omits some. This sample has approximately 320,000 clones, with around nine tenths found just once. The sequenced sample was peripheral blood. The source of these receptors is a woman aged 30 to 39 with COVID-19, enrolled during active disease.

This clone was picked up one time. V and J are TRBV6-1 and TRBJ2-7, with 9 bases that match TRBD2. V lost 2 bases and J lost 3; bases outside the gene matches: 8. This CDR3 contains 16 residues. Germline V gene data show CDR1 as MNHNS and CDR2 as SASEGT. In DNA form, the CDR3 reads TGTGCCAGCAGTGAATGGTTGAGTAGCGGGGGCTACGAGCAGTACTTC. This sequence encodes CASSEWLSSGGYEQYF.

The rearrangement uses TRBV5-1 and TRBJ1-6; 7 positions agree with TRBD1. The germline V gene has CDR1 SGHRS and CDR2 YFSETQ. This CDR3 spans 16 amino acids. The V gene end was trimmed by 2 bases and the J gene end by 6 bases; junction bases not matched to a gene: 8. DNA for the CDR3: TGCGCCAGCAGCTTCATCCTAGGGGGCGGTAATTCACCCCTCCACTTT. Its translation is CASSFILGGGNSPLHF.

The chain couples TRBV19 to TRBJ2-5; maybe TRBD2 (6 bases). There are 15 residues in the CDR3. The V gene lost 1 base and the J gene lost 7 bases, with 16 bases spanning the gap. CDR1 LNHDA and CDR2 SQIVND come from the germline V gene (reference sequence). CDR3 nucleotide sequence: TGTGCCAGTAGTATAGCGGGGGACCCCCCTGCGACCCAGTACTTC. Its translation is CASSIAGDPPATQYF.

The chain links TRBV27 to TRBJ1-1; maybe TRBD1 (5 bases). Germline V gene lookup returns CDR1 MNHEY and CDR2 SMNVEV (reference sequence). The CDR3 is made up of 12 amino acids. Trimming shortened V by 2 bases and J by 5 bases, and 6 bases separated the two germline ends. CDR3 loop: CASSLQGTEAFF. The CDR3 DNA is TGTGCCAGCAGTTTACAGGGAACTGAAGCTTTCTTT.

This clone appeared a single time. V and J are TRBV15 and TRBJ2-5; maybe TRBD2 (6 bases). Looked up from germline, CDR1 is LNHNV and CDR2 is YYDKDF (reference sequence). The germline V and J ends were trimmed by 5 bases and 9 bases, with 16 bases remaining between them. CDR3 length equals 13 residues. The CDR3 spells CATSVMGGLAQYF. The CDR3 region has the DNA TGTGCCACCAGCGTTATGGGGGGATTGGCCCAGTACTTC.

CDR3 protein: CASSLSLGRGSYNEQFF. The CDR3 DNA sequence: TGCGCCAGCAGCTTGTCGTTGGGCAGGGGGTCCTACAATGAGCAGTTCTTC. This chain links TRBV5-1 with TRBJ2-1; 7 positions match TRBD1. This CDR3 spans 17 amino acids. Germline lookup yields CDR1 SGHRS and CDR2 YFSETQ. The V segment lost 1 base and the J segment 1 base; nucleotides outside the gene matches: 8. Looking up the rest from reference TRBV5-1 and TRBJ2-1 gives the full variable domain: KAGVTQTPRYLIKTRGQQVTLSCSPISGHRSVSWYQQTPGQGLQFLFEYFSETQRNKGNFPGRFSGRQFSNSRSEMNVSTLELGDSALYLCASSLSLGRGSYNEQFFGPGTRLTVL.

The genes are TRBV11-2 and TRBJ2-1; 8 bases are a match to TRBD2. This CDR3 spans 15 amino acids. The J segment lost 8 bases and the V segment lost 7 bases, leaving 13 bases of the junction unmatched. Looked up from germline, CDR1 is SGHAT and CDR2 is FQNNGV. CDR3 protein: CASKTEAGAGYEQFF. DNA of the CDR3: TGTGCCAGCAAGACGGAAGCGGGGGCCGGCTATGAGCAGTTCTTC.

This clone was seen a handful of times. The chain links TRBV7-9 to TRBJ1-3; D unresolved. Trimming took off 5 bases at V and 7 bases at J, with 15 bases between the two ends. CDR3 size: 14 residues. Germline CDR1 and CDR2: SEHNR and FQNEAQ (reference sequence). CDR3 sequence: CASSPRRDGNTIYF. The DNA for the CDR3 is TGTGCCAGCAGCCCCAGGCGAGACGGCAACACCATATATTTT.

The table lists this clone with a few counts. The chain links TRBV7-8 to TRBJ2-1, with D tentatively TRBD2 (6 bases). This CDR3 region has 13 residues. With 4 bases removed from V and 8 bases from J, the gap between germline ends came to 12 bases. Germline V gene lookup returns CDR1 SGHVS and CDR2 FQNEAQ. CDR3 region: CASSYDGGYEQFF. The CDR3, as DNA: TGTGCCAGCAGCTACGATGGAGGGTATGAGCAGTTCTTC.

V and J are TRBV11-2 and TRBJ2-1; TRBD2 matches 12 bases. V was clipped by 5 bases and J by 4 bases; unmatched bases: 12. CDR3 length equals 18 residues. CDR1 is SGHAT, CDR2 FQNNGV, per germline. The CDR3 reads CASSLRLAGALAYNEQFF. The CDR3 nucleotides are TGTGCCAGCAGCCTCCGACTAGCGGGGGCGCTTGCTTACAATGAGCAGTTCTTC.